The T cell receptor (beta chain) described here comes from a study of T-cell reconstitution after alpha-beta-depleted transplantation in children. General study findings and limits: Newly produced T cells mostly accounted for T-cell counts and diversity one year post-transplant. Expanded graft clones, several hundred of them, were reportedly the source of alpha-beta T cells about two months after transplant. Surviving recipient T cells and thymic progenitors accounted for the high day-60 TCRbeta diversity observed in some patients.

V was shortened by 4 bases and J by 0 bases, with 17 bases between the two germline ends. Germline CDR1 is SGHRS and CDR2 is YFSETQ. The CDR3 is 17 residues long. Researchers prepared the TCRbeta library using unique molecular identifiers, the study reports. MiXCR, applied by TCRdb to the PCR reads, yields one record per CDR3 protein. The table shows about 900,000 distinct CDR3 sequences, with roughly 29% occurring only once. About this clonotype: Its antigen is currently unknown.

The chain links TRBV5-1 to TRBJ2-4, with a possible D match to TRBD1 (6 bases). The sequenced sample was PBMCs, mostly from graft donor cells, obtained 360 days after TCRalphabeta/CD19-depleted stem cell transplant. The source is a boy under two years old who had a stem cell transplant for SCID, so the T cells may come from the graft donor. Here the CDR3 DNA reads TGCGCCAGCAGCCAGGCTACAGGGCAGCTAGCCAAAAACATTCAGTACTTC. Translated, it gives CASSQATGQLAKNIQYF.